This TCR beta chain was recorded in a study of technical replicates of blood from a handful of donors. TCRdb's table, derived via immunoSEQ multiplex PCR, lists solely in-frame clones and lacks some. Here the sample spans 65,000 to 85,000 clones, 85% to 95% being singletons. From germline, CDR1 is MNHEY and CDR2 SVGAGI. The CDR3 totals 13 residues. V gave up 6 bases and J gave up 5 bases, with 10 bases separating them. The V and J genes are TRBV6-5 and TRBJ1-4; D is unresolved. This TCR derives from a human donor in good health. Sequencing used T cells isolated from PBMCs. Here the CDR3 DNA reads TGTGCCAGCAGGTTCGAGGCAAATGAAAAACTGTTTTTT. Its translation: CASRFEANEKLFF.